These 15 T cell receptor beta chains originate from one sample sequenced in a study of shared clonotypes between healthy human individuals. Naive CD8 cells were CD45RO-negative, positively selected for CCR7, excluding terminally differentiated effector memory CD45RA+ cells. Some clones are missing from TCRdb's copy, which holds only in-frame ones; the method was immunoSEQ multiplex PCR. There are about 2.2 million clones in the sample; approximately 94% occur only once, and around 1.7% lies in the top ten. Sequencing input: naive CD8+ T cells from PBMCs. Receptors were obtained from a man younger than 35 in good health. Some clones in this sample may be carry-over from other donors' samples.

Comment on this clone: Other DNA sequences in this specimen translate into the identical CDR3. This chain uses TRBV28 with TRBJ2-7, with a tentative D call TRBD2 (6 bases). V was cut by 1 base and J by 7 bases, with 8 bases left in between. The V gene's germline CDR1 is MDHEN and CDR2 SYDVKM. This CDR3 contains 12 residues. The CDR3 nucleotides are TGTGCCAGCAGTTTATCAGGAGGGGAGCAGTACTTC. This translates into CASSLSGGEQYF.

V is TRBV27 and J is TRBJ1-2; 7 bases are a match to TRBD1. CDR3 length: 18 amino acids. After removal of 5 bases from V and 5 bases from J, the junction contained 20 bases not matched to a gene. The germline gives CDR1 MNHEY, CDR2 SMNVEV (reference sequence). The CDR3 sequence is CASSPSGDSYGLRYGYTF. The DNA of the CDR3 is TGTGCCAGCAGTCCGTCGGGGGACAGCTATGGTCTGCGGTATGGCTACACCTTC.

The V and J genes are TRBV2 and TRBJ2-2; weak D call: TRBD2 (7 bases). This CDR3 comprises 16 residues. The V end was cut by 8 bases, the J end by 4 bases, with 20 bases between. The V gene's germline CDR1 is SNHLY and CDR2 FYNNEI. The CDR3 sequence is CASQRGGPLSTGELFF. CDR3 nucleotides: TGTGCCAGCCAAAGGGGGGGGCCCCTCTCCACCGGGGAGCTGTTTTTT.

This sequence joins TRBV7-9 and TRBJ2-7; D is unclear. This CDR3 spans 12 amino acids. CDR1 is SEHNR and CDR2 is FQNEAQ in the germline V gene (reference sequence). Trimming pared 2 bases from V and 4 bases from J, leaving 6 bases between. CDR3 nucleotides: TGTGCCAGCAGCTTATACAGTTACGAGCAGTACTTC. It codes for CASSLYSYEQYF.

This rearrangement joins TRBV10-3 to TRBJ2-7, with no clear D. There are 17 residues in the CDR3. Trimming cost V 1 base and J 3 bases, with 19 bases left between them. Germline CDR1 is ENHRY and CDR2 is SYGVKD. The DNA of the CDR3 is TGTGCCATCAGTGAGTTAGGTCATCGCTCGGACGGCTACGAGCAGTACTTC. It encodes CAISELGHRSDGYEQYF.

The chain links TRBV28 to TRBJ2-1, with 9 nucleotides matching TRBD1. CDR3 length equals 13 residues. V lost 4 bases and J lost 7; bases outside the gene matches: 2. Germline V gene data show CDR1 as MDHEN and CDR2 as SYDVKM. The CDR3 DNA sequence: TGTGCCAGCAGTTCCGGGACAGGGAATGAGCAGTTCTTC. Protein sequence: CASSSGTGNEQFF.

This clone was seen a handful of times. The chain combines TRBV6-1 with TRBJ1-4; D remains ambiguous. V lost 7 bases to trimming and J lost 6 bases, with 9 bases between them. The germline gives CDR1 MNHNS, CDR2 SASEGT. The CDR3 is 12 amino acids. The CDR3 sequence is CASTEAYEKLFF. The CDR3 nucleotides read TGTGCCAGCACCGAAGCTTATGAAAAACTGTTTTTT.

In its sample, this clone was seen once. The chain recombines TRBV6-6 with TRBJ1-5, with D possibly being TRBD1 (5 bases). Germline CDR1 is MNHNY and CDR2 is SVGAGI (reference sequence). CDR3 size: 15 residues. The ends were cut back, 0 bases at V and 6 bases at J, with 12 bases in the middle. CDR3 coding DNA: TGTGCCAGCAGTTACTCTGAGCAGGGTCCTCAGCCCCAGCATTTT. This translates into CASSYSEQGPQPQHF.

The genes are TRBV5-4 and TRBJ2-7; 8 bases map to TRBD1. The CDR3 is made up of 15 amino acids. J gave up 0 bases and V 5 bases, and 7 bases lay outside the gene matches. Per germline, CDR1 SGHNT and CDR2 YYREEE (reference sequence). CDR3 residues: CASRIQGGLSYEQYF. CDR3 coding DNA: TGTGCCAGCAGAATACAGGGGGGACTCTCCTACGAGCAGTACTTC.

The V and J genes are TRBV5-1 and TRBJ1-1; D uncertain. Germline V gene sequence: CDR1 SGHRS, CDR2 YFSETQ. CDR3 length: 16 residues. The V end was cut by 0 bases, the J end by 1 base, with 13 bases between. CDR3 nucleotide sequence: TGCGCCAGCAGCTTGGCTAAGTTGGGTCCGAACACTGAAGCTTTCTTT. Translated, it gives CASSLAKLGPNTEAFF.

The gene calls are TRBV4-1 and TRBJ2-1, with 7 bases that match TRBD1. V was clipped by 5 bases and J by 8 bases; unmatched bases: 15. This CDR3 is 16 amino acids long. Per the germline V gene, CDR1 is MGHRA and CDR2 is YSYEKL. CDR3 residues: CASSDVIRGNVHEQFF. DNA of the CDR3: TGCGCCAGCAGCGATGTCATCAGGGGGAATGTCCATGAGCAGTTCTTC.

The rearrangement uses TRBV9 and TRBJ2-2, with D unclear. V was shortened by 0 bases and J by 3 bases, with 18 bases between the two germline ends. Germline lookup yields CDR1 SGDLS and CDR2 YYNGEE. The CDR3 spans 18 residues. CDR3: CASSVDRSLYAYTGELFF. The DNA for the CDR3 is TGTGCCAGCAGCGTAGACCGTAGCCTCTATGCGTACACCGGGGAGCTGTTTTTT.

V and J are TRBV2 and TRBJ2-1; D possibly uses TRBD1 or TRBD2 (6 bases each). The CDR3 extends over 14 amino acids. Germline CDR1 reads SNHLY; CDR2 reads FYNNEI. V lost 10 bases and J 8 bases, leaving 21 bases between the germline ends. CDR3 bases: TGTGCCACCCCCGGGACTGTGGGGGGCCATGAGCAGTTCTTC. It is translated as CATPGTVGGHEQFF.

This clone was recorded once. In DNA, the CDR3 is TGTGCCAGCACCGCCGAGCGGGGGGGTGACTACAATGAGCAGTTCTTC. Protein: CASTAERGGDYNEQFF. The chain joins TRBV28 to TRBJ2-1, with 10 bases matching TRBD2. Per germline, CDR1 MDHEN and CDR2 SYDVKM. The ends lost 7 bases at V and 3 bases at J; junction bases unmatched: 9. CDR3 length: 16 residues.

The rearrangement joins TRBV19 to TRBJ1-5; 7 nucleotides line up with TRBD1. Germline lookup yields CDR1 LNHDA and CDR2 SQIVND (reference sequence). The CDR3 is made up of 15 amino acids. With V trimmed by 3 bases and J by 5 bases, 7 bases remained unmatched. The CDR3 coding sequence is TGTGCCAGTAGTATTAAGGGGGCCAAACATCAGCCCCAGCATTTT. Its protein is CASSIKGAKHQPQHF.